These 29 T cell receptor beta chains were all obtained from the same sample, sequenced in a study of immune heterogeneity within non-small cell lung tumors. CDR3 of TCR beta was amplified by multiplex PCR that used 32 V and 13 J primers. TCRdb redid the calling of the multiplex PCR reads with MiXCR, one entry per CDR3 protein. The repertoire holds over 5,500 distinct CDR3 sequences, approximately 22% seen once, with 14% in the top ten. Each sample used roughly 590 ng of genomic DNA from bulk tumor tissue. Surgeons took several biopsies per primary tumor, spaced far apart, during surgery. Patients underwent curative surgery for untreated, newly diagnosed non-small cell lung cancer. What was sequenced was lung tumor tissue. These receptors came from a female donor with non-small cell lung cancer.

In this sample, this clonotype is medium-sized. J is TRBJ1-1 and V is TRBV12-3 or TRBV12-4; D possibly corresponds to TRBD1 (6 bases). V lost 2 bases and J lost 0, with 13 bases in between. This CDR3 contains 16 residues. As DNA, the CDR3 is TGTGCCAGCAGTTTAAGGGACAATTACATGAACACTGAAGCTTTCTTT. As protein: CASSLRDNYMNTEAFF.

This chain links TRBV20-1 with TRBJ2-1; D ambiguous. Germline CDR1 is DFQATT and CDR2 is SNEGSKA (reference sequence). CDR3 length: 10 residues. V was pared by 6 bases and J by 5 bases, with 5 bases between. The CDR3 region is CSASDNEQFF. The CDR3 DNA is TGCAGTGCGTCGGACAATGAGCAGTTCTTC.

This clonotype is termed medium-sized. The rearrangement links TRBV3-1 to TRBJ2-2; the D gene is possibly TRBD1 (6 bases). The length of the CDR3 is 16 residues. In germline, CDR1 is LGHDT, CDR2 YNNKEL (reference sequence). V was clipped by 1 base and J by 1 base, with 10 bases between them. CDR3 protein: CASSQAGQWNTGELFF. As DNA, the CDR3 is TGTGCCAGCAGCCAAGCAGGACAGTGGAACACCGGGGAGCTGTTTTTT.

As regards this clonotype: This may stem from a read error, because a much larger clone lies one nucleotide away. CDR3 in DNA: TGTGCCATCAGTGACGTGGACGGCACAGATACGAAGTATTTT. It is translated as CAISDVDGTDTKYF. The genes are TRBV10-3 and TRBJ2-3; D remains unclear. The CDR3 has 14 residues. Germline CDR1 reads ENHRY; CDR2 reads SYGVKD.

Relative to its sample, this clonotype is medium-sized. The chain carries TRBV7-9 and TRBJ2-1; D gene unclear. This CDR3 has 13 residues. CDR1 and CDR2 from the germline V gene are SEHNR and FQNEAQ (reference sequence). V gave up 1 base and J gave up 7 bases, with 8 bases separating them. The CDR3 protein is CASSLDFSNEQFF. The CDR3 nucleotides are TGTGCCAGCAGCTTAGATTTTAGTAATGAGCAGTTCTTC. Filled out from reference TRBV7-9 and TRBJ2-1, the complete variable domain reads DTGVSQNPRHKITKRGQNVTFRCDPISEHNRLYWYRQTLGQGPEFLTYFQNEAQLEKSRLLSDRFSAERPKGSFSTLEIQRTEQGDSAMYLCASSLDFSNEQFFGPGTRLTVL.

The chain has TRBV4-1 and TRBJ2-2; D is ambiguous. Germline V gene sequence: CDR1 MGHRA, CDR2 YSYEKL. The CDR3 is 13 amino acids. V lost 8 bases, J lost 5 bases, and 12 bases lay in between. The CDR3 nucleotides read TGCGCCAGCCTATCGGGCACTACCGGGGAGCTGTTTTTT. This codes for CASLSGTTGELFF.

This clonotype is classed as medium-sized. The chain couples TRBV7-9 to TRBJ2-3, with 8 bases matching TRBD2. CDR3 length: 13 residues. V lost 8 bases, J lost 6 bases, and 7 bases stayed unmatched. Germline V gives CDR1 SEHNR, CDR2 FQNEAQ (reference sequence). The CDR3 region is CASDERGKDTQYF. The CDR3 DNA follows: TGTGCCAGCGACGAGCGGGGGAAGGATACGCAGTATTTT.

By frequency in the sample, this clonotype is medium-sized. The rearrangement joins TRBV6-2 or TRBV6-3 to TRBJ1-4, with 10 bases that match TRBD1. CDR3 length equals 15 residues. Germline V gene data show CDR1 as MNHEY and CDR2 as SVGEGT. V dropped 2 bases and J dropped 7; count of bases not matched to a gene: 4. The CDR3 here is CASSYRWTGGEKLFF. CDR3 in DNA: TGTGCCAGCAGTTACCGATGGACAGGGGGTGAAAAACTGTTTTTT.

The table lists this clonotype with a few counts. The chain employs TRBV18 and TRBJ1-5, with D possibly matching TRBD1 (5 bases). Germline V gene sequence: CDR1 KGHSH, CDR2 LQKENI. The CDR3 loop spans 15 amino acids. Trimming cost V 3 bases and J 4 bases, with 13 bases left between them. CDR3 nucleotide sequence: TGTGCCAGCTCACCGCTTCGGGGGTTAAATCAGCCCCAGCATTTT. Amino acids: CASSPLRGLNQPQHF.

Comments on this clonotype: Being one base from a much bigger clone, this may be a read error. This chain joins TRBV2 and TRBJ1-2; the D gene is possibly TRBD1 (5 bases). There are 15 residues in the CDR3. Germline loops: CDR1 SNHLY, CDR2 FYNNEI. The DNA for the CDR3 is TGTGCCACCAGTGCAAGTCTGACAGAGACACAGGGCTACACCTTC. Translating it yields CATSASLTETQGYTF.

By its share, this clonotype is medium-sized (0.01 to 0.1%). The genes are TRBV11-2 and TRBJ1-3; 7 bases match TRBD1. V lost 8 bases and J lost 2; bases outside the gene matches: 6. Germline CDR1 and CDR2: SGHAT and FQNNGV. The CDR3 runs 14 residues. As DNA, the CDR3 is TGTGCCAGCGGAAACAGGGGACCTGGAAACACCATATATTTT. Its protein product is CASGNRGPGNTIYF.

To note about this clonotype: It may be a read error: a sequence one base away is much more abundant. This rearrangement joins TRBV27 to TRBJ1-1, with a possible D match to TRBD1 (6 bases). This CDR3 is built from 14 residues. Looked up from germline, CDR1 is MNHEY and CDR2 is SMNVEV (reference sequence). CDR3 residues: CGSRTGGGYTEAFF. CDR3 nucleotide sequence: TGTGGCAGCAGAACAGGAGGGGGATACACTGAAGCTTTCTTT.

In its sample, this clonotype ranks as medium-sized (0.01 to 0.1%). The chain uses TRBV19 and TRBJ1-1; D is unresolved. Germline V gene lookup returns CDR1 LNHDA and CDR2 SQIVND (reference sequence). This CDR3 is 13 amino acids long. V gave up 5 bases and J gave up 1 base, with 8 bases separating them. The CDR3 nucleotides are TGTGCCAGTAGTGCAAAGGCGAACACTGAAGCTTTCTTT. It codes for CASSAKANTEAFF. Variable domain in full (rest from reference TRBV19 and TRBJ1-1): DGGITQSPKYLFRKEGQNVTLSCEQNLNHDAMYWYRQDPGQGLRLIYYSQIVNDFQKGDIAEGYSVSREKKESFPLTVTSAQKNPTAFYLCASSAKANTEAFFGQGTRLTVV.

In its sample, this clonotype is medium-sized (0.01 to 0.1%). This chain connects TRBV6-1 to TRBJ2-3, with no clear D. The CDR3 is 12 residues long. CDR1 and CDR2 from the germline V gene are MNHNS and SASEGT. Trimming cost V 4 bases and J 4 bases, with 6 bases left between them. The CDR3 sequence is CASSASADTQYF. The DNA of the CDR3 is TGTGCCAGCAGTGCTTCCGCAGATACGCAGTATTTT.

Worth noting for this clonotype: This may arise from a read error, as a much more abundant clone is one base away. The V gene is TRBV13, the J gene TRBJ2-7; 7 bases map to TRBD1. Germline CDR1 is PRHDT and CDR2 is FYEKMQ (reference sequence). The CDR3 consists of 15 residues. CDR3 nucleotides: TGTGCCAGCAGCCTCAAAGACAGGGCCCCCTACGAGCGGTACTTC. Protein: CASSLKDRAPYERYF. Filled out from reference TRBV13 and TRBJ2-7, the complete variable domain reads AAGVIQSPRHLIKEKRETATLKCYPIPRHDTVYWYQQGPGQDPQFLISFYEKMQSDKGSIPDRFSAQQFSDYHSELNMSSLELGDSALYFCASSLKDRAPYERYFGPGTRLTVT.

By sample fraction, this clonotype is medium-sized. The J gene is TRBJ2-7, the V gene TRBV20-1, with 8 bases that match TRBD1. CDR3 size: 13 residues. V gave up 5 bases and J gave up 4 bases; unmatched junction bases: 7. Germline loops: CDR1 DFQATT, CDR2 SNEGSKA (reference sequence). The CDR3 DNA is TGCAGTGCTCGGACAGGGATGGGGTACGAGCAGTACTTC. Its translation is CSARTGMGYEQYF.

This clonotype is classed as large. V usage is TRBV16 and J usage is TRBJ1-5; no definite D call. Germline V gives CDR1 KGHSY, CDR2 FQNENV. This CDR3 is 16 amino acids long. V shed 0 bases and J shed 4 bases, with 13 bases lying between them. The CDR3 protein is CASSQSPAQLNQPQHF. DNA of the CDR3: TGTGCCAGCAGCCAATCCCCCGCGCAGCTGAATCAGCCCCAGCATTTT.

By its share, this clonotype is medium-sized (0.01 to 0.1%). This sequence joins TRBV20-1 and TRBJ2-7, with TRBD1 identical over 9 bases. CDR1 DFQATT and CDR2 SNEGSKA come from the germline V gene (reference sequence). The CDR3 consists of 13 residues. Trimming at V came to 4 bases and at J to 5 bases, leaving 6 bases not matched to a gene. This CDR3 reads CSANGQGKDEQYF. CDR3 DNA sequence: TGCAGTGCTAATGGACAGGGGAAGGACGAGCAGTACTTC.

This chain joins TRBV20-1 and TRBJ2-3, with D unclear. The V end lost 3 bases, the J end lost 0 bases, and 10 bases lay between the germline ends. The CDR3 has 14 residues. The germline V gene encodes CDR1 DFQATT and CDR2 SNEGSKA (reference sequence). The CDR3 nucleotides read TGCAGTGCTAGTTTGCCACATAGCACAGATACGCAGTATTTT. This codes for CSASLPHSTDTQYF.

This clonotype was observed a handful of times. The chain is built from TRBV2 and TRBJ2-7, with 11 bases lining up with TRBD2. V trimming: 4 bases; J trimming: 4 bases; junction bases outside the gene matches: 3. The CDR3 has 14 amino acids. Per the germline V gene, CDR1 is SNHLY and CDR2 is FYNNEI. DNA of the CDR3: TGTGCCAGCAGTGCCGGGACTAGCGGTTACGAGCAGTACTTC. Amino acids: CASSAGTSGYEQYF.

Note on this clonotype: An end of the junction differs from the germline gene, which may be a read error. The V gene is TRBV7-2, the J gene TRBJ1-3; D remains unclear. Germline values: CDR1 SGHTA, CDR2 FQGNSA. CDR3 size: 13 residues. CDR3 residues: CASSLEPGNTRYF. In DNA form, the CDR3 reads TGTGCCAGCAGCTTAGAGCCAGGAAACACCAGATATTTT.

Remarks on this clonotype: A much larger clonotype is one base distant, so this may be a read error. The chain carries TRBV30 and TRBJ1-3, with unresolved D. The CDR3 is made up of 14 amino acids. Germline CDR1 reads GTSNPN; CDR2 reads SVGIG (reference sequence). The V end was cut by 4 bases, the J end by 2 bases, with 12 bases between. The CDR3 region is CAWIDDPTGNTIYF. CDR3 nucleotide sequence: TGTGCCTGGATTGATGATCCTACTGGAAACACCATATATTTT.

The chain's CDR3 is CASSPCQGYNSPLHF. The CDR3 DNA follows: TGTGCCAGCAGCCCCTGCCAGGGGTATAATTCACCCCTCCACTTT. The rearrangement uses TRBV3-1 and TRBJ1-6, with a weak D call TRBD1 (6 bases). CDR1 is LGHDT and CDR2 is YNNKEL in the germline V gene (reference sequence). The V gene lost 4 bases and the J gene lost 4 bases, with 11 bases spanning the gap. The CDR3 length is 15 residues.

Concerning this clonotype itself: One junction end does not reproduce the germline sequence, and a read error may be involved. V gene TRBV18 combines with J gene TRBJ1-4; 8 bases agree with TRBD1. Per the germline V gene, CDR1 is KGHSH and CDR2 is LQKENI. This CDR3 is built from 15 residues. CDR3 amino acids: CASSPSGTGMQKLFF. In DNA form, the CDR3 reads TGTGCCAGTTCACCATCGGGGACAGGCATGCAAAAACTGTTTTTT.

The CDR3 nucleotides are TGTGCCAGCAGTTGGGGGTCTCTGGGGATGAACACTGAAGCTTTCTTT. Encoded protein: CASSWGSLGMNTEAFF. The chain links TRBV27 to TRBJ1-1, with D maybe TRBD1 (5 bases). The V gene's germline CDR1 is MNHEY and CDR2 SMNVEV (reference sequence). CDR3 length: 16 residues. V gave up 4 bases and J gave up 0 bases, with 15 bases separating them.

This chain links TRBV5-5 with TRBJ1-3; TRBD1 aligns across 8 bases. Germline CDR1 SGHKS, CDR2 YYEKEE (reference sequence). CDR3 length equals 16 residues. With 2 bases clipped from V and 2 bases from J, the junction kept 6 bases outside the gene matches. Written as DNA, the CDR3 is TGTGCCAGCAGCTTAAGTCAGGGGGCCCCTGGAAACACCATATATTTT. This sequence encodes CASSLSQGAPGNTIYF.

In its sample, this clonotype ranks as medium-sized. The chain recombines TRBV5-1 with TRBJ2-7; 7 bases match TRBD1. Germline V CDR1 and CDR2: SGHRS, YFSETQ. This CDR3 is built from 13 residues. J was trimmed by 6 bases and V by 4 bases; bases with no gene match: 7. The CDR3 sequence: CASSGETGSEQYF. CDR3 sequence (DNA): TGCGCCAGCAGCGGGGAGACAGGGAGCGAGCAGTACTTC.

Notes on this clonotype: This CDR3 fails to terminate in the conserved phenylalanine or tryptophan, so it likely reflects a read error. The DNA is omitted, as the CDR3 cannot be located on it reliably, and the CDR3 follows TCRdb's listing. The CDR3: CSVLLAGEIYEQYFGP. This chain joins TRBV29-1 and TRBJ2-3; the table calls TRBD2, which could not be checked here. Per the germline V gene, CDR1 is SQVTM and CDR2 is ANQGSEA. The CDR3 region is 16 residues in length, termini included.

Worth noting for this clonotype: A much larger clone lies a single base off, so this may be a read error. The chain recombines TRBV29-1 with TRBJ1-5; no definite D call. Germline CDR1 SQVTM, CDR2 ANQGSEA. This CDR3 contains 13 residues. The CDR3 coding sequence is TGCGGCGTTGCGGGAGAATACAATCAGCCCCAGCATTTT. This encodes CGVAGEYNQPQHF.